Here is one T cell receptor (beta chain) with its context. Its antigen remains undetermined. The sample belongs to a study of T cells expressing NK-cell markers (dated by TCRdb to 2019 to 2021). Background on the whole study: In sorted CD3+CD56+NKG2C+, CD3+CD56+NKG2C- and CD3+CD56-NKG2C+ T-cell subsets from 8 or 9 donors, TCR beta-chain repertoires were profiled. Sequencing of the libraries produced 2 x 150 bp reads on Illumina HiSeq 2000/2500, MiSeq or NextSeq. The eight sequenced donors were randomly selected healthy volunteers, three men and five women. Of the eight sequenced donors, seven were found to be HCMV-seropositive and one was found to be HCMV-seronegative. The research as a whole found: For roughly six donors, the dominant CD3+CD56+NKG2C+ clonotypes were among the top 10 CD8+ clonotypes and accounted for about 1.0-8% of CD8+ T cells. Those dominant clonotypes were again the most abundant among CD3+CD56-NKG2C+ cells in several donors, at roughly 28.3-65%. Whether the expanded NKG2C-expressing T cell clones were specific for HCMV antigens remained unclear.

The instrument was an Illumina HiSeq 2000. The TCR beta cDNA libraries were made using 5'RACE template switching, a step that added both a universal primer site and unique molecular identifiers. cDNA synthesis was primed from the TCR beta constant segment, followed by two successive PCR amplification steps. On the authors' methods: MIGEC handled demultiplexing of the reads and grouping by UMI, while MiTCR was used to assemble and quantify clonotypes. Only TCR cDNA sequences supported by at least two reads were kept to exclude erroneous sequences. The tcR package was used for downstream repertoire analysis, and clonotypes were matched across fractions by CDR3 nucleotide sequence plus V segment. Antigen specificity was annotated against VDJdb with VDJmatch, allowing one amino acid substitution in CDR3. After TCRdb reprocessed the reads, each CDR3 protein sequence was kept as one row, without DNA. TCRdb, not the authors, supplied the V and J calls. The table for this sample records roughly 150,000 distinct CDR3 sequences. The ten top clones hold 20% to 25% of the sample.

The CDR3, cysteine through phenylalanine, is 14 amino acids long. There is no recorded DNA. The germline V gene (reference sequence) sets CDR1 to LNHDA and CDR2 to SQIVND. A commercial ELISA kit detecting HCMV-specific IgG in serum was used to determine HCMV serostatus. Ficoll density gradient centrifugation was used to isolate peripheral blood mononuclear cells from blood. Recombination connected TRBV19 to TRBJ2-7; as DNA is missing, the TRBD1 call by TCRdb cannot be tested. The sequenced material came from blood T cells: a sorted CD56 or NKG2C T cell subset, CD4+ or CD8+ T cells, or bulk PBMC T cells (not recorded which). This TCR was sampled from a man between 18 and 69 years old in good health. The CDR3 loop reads CASRPGWSSYEQYF.